These T cell receptor beta chains were read from a single sample in a study of control samples from healthy donors and cancer patients. Here immunoSEQ multiplex PCR was the method, and the copy in TCRdb shows in-frame clones only, minus some. The table records some 130,000 clones, roughly 92% of them present only once. Input material: blood. Receptor source: a man between 18 and 29 years old in good health. CDR3s include the opening cysteine and the closing phenylalanine or tryptophan. D genes are given only for firm matches. Expanded clones are given a class, and other clones once, few, many or no size at all.

TRBJ2-7	.	.	12	TRBV2	CASSARRDPQYF	TGTGCCAGCAGTGCCCGCCGGGACCCGCAGTACTTC
TRBJ1-1	.	.	12	TRBV5-1	CASSFQNTEAFF	TGCGCCAGCAGCTTTCAAAACACTGAAGCTTTCTTT
TRBJ2-1	.	TRBD2	15	TRBV7-3	CASSESGGSYNEQFF	TGTGCCAGCAGCGAGAGCGGGGGCTCCTACAATGAGCAGTTCTTC
TRBJ1-5	.	.	15	TRBV6-5	CASSRLQGSNQPQHF	TGTGCCAGCAGTCGCCTACAGGGAAGCAATCAGCCCCAGCATTTT
TRBJ1-5	.	.	15	TRBV19	CASSIAGYGGQPQHF	TGTGCCAGTAGTATAGCCGGATATGGGGGGCAGCCCCAGCATTTT
TRBJ2-1	.	TRBD2	17	TRBV7-9	CASSLAPAGGSYNEQFF	TGTGCCAGCAGCTTAGCGCCAGCGGGGGGCTCCTACAATGAGCAGTTCTTC
TRBJ2-6	.	.	15	TRBV25-1	CATRDTYSGANVLTF	TGTGCCACCAGGGACACCTACTCTGGGGCCAACGTCCTGACTTTC
TRBJ2-2	once	TRBD2	17	TRBV27	CASSPYRGGLGTGELFF	TGTGCCAGCAGTCCTTATCGGGGGGGCCTGGGCACCGGGGAGCTGTTTTTT
TRBJ2-7	.	.	12	TRBV11-2	CASSISPYEQYF	TGTGCCAGCAGTATAAGTCCCTACGAGCAGTACTTC
TRBJ2-3	few	TRBD1	15	TRBV5-1	CASSLQDRKTDTQYF	TGCGCCAGCAGCCTTCAGGACAGGAAAACAGATACGCAGTATTTT
TRBJ1-6	.	.	14	TRBV5-4	CASSLRQGSSPLHF	TGTGCCAGCAGCTTGCGGCAGGGATCTTCACCCCTCCACTTT
TRBJ1-1	.	TRBD1	17	TRBV7-2	CASSLETTGGRWTEAFF	TGTGCCAGCAGCTTGGAGACGACAGGGGGAAGGTGGACTGAAGCTTTCTTT
TRBJ2-7	.	TRBD2	19	TRBV7-2	CASSWGWSSGGKGTFEQYF	TGTGCCAGCAGCTGGGGATGGTCTAGCGGGGGGAAAGGGACGTTCGAGCAGTACTTC
TRBJ1-1	.	TRBD1	14	TRBV5-1	CASSLRTGWTEAFF	TGCGCCAGCAGCCTTAGGACAGGTTGGACTGAAGCTTTCTTT
TRBJ2-5	.	TRBD1	15	TRBV9	CASSVTSGQQETQYF	TGTGCCAGCAGCGTAACCTCGGGACAGCAAGAGACCCAGTACTTC
TRBJ2-3	.	TRBD2	19	TRBV6-1	CASSVQIVAGGFSTDTQYF	TGTGCCAGCAGTGTCCAGATAGTAGCGGGGGGGTTTAGTACAGATACGCAGTATTTT
TRBJ2-7	.	TRBD1	16	TRBV14	CASSPPLGQGSYEQYF	TGTGCCAGCAGCCCCCCATTGGGACAGGGGTCCTACGAGCAGTACTTC
TRBJ1-2	.	TRBD1	13	TRBV10-2	CASRTGTGGGYTF	TGCGCCAGCAGAACCGGGACAGGCGGTGGCTACACCTTC
TRBJ1-1	.	.	13	TRBV5-1	CASSLAGDTEAFF	TGCGCCAGCAGCTTGGCAGGGGACACTGAAGCTTTCTTT
TRBJ1-1	.	TRBD1	13	TRBV7-2	CASSFLRQGEAFF	TGTGCCAGCAGCTTTCTGAGACAGGGTGAAGCTTTCTTT
TRBJ2-7	.	TRBD1	14	TRBV4-1	CASSGTGTSYEQYF	TGCGCCAGCAGCGGGACAGGGACCTCCTACGAGCAGTACTTC
TRBJ1-1	.	.	13	TRBV19	CATSWGGDTEAFF	TGTGCCACTTCCTGGGGAGGCGACACTGAAGCTTTCTTT
TRBJ1-5	.	TRBD1	15	TRBV10-1	CASNLPGQDDQPQHF	TGCGCCAGCAACTTGCCGGGACAGGATGATCAGCCCCAGCATTTT
TRBJ1-3	.	.	14	TRBV29-1	CSVEQGNSGNTIYF	TGCAGCGTTGAACAGGGGAACTCTGGAAACACCATATATTTT
TRBJ1-2	.	.	12	TRBV29-1	CRAGGPENGYTF	TGCAGAGCCGGCGGGCCCGAGAACGGCTACACCTTC
TRBJ2-5	.	TRBD1	13	TRBV19	CASSVTGGETQYF	TGTGCCAGTAGTGTAACAGGGGGAGAGACCCAGTACTTC
TRBJ2-3	.	.	15	TRBV9	CASSPVEGVEDTQYF	TGTGCCAGCAGCCCAGTCGAGGGGGTGGAGGATACGCAGTATTTT
TRBJ1-1	.	.	12	TRBV3-1/TRBV3-2	CASSPGTVKAFF	TGTGCCAGCAGCCCCGGGACCGTTAAAGCTTTCTTT
TRBJ2-6	.	.	14	TRBV3-1/TRBV3-2	CASSTHSGANVLTF	TGTGCCAGCAGCACCCACTCTGGGGCCAACGTCCTGACTTTC
TRBJ1-2	.	.	12	TRBV19	CASSRGGYGYTF	TGTGCCAGTAGTCGGGGCGGCTATGGCTACACCTTC
TRBJ2-1	.	.	11	TRBV10-1	CASGAYNEQFF	TGCGCCAGCGGGGCTTACAATGAGCAGTTCTTC
TRBJ2-5	once	.	12	TRBV3-1/TRBV3-2	CASSQNKETQYF	TGTGCCAGCAGCCAAAACAAGGAGACCCAGTACTTC
TRBJ2-1	.	TRBD1	16	TRBV6-4	CASSPDGSGGYNEQFF	TGTGCCAGCAGCCCCGATGGGTCAGGGGGATACAATGAGCAGTTCTTC
TRBJ2-7	.	.	11	TRBV6-2/TRBV6-3	CASSQSREQYF	TGTGCCAGCAGTCAGTCACGTGAGCAGTACTTC
TRBJ1-3	.	TRBD1	16	TRBV3-1/TRBV3-2	CASSQGRTGGADTIYF	TGTGCCAGCAGCCAAGGACGTACAGGGGGCGCAGACACCATATATTTT
TRBJ2-5	.	.	14	TRBV5-1	CASSLETSGETQYF	TGCGCCAGCAGCTTGGAAACTAGTGGGGAGACCCAGTACTTC
TRBJ1-2	.	TRBD1	15	TRBV15	CATSRDRQGNYGYTF	TGTGCCACCAGCAGAGATAGACAGGGTAACTATGGCTACACCTTC
TRBJ1-2	.	.	15	TRBV5-1	CASSPRQSTNYGYTF	TGCGCCAGCAGCCCCCGACAGTCGACTAACTATGGCTACACCTTC
TRBJ2-7	.	.	13	TRBV9	CASSVADAYEQYF	TGTGCCAGCAGCGTAGCCGACGCCTACGAGCAGTACTTC
TRBJ1-1	.	.	13	TRBV15	CATSREGSTEAFF	TGTGCCACCAGCAGAGAGGGGTCAACTGAAGCTTTCTTT